Each of the 11 T cell receptor beta chains below was sequenced from the same sample in a study of response to subunit inactivated influenza vaccine. TCRdb independently ran MiXCR on the RT-PCR reads; one entry per CDR3 protein. The sample lists about 570,000 distinct CDR3 sequences; about 10% were seen once. The same specimen was also included in a second study, on T cells expressing NK-cell markers. As reported in that work: Making the TCR beta cDNA relied on 5'RACE template switching with UMIs.

The material was PBMCs from blood, obtained on the day of vaccination. Receptors originate from a man aged 45-60 years who received an inactivated influenza vaccine.

This clonotype was picked up many times. The chain joins TRBV20-1 to TRBJ2-7; 7 nucleotides agree with TRBD2. The CDR3 sequence is 14 residues long. V lost 4 bases, J lost 2 bases, and 8 bases stayed unmatched. From germline, CDR1 is DFQATT and CDR2 SNEGSKA (reference sequence). The CDR3 DNA reads TGCAGTGCTAACCCCCTCGGGGGGACCTACGAGCAGTACTTC. It translates to CSANPLGGTYEQYF.

This CDR3 is CASSDRAYGYTF. DNA of the CDR3: TGTGCCAGCAGTGACAGGGCCTATGGCTACACCTTC. The chain links TRBV6-1 to TRBJ1-2, with a weak D call TRBD1 (5 bases). V was trimmed by 3 bases and J by 4 bases, leaving 6 bases between them. Germline V CDR1 and CDR2: MNHNS, SASEGT. This CDR3 has 12 amino acids.

This clonotype came up many times. The J gene is TRBJ2-5, the V gene TRBV18, with D perhaps TRBD1 (5 bases). With 4 bases removed from V and 1 base from J, the gap between germline ends came to 10 bases. Per germline, CDR1 KGHSH and CDR2 LQKENI. CDR3 length: 14 amino acids. The DNA of the CDR3 is TGTGCCAGCTCACTCCAAAGGGGCCAAGAGACCCAGTACTTC. Translation gives CASSLQRGQETQYF.

This clonotype has a handful of counts. V is TRBV27 and J is TRBJ2-7; 7 bases agree with TRBD2. Germline CDR1 is MNHEY and CDR2 is SMNVEV (reference sequence). The CDR3 extends over 15 amino acids. The junction had 9 bases not matched to a gene; V was cut back by 4 bases and J by 3 bases. This CDR3 is CASSSKRGGYYEQYF. The CDR3 DNA is TGTGCCAGCAGTTCCAAACGGGGAGGGTACTACGAGCAGTACTTC.

J is TRBJ1-6 and V is TRBV12-3 or TRBV12-4; D unclear. V was clipped by 6 bases and J by 0 bases, with 9 bases between them. CDR3 size: 15 residues. CDR3 sequence reads: CASRIRDSYNSPLHF. The CDR3 DNA reads as TGTGCCAGCAGGATAAGGGACTCCTATAATTCACCCCTCCACTTT.

This chain links TRBV4-2 with TRBJ1-3; no clear D. This CDR3 region has 15 residues. V lost 0 bases, J lost 0 bases, and 6 bases lay in between. Germline lookup yields CDR1 LGHNA and CDR2 YNFKEQ. The CDR3 nucleotides read TGTGCCAGCAGCCAAGAACACCGCTCTGGAAACACCATATATTTT. Translating gives CASSQEHRSGNTIYF.

V usage is TRBV7-6 and J usage is TRBJ2-1, with 8 bases aligning to TRBD2. This CDR3 region has 16 residues. From germline, CDR1 is SGHVS and CDR2 FNYEAQ. Trimming cost V 5 bases and J 3 bases; bases outside gene matches: 9. This chain's CDR3 is CASSPGVAGNYNEQFF. The DNA for the CDR3 is TGTGCCAGCAGCCCTGGGGTAGCGGGGAACTACAATGAGCAGTTCTTC.

This clonotype was seen a handful of times. The J gene is TRBJ2-7, the V gene TRBV7-8; D gene ambiguous. From germline, CDR1 is SGHVS and CDR2 FQNEAQ. This CDR3 is built from 18 residues. Trimming pared 0 bases from V and 2 bases from J, leaving 20 bases between. This CDR3 reads CASSLAGDLLKIPYEQYF. The CDR3 DNA reads as TGTGCCAGCAGCTTAGCGGGCGACTTACTTAAAATCCCCTACGAGCAGTACTTC.

This clonotype was observed at least ten times. The chain links TRBV7-9 to TRBJ2-7; 10 positions agree with TRBD1. CDR3 length: 14 amino acids. Germline loops: CDR1 SEHNR, CDR2 FQNEAQ (reference sequence). V was pared by 3 bases and J by 4 bases, with 3 bases of the junction left unmatched. CDR3 nucleotide sequence: TGTGCCAGCAGCTTGGGACAGGGGATATACGAGCAGTACTTC. It specifies CASSLGQGIYEQYF.

This chain connects TRBV7-3 to TRBJ2-2; maybe TRBD2 (6 bases). The length of the CDR3 is 15 residues. Trimming removed 5 bases at V and 2 bases at J, with 12 bases between. Per the germline V gene, CDR1 is SGHTA and CDR2 is FQGTGA. CDR3 loop: CASSATRDNTGELFF. In nucleotides, the CDR3 is TGTGCCAGCAGCGCGACTAGAGACAACACCGGGGAGCTGTTTTTT.

J is TRBJ1-1 and V is TRBV5-6; a weak D match, TRBD1 (6 bases). CDR1 is SGHDT, CDR2 YYEEEE, per germline. The CDR3 totals 16 residues. V lost 4 bases and J 0 bases, leaving 16 bases between the germline ends. The CDR3 nucleotides read TGTGCCAGCAGCCTGAGGACAGCAGTTCTGAACACTGAAGCTTTCTTT. It encodes CASSLRTAVLNTEAFF.